The present T cell receptor (beta chain) was sequenced within a study of T cell repertoires in cytomegalovirus infection. Study background: Public TCR beta signatures indicated both CMV infection and matching HLA type.

This clonotype came up many times. What it binds is not known. Findings and limits, study-wide: In two of eight donors, the top clonotype was HLA-C-restricted CMV-specific.

The CDR3 is 15 amino acids. Germline CDR1 is SGHNT and CDR2 is YENEEA. V shed 6 bases, J shed 5 bases, and the junction held 7 bases outside the gene matches. Via MiXCR, TCRdb re-called the reads, giving one row per CDR3 protein. Of about 69,000 distinct CDR3 sequences listed, 28% are singletons. This material consisted of CD8+ T cells from cultured PBMCs, taken from culture after CMV antigen stimulation. The chain has TRBV11-3 and TRBJ2-5, with TRBD1 matching 12 bases. This TCR came from a human donor in good health (CMV status not recorded). Some clones in this sample may be carry-over from other donors' samples. CDR3 amino acids: CASRPGTGGEETQYF. The CDR3 DNA sequence: TGTGCCAGCAGGCCCGGGACAGGGGGCGAGGAGACCCAGTACTTC. Filled out from reference TRBV11-3 and TRBJ2-5, the complete variable domain reads EAGVVQSPRYKIIEKKQPVAFWCNPISGHNTLYWYLQNLGQGPELLIRYENEEAVDDSQLPKDRFSAERLKGVDSTLKIQPAELGDSAVYLCASRPGTGGEETQYFGPGTRLLVL.